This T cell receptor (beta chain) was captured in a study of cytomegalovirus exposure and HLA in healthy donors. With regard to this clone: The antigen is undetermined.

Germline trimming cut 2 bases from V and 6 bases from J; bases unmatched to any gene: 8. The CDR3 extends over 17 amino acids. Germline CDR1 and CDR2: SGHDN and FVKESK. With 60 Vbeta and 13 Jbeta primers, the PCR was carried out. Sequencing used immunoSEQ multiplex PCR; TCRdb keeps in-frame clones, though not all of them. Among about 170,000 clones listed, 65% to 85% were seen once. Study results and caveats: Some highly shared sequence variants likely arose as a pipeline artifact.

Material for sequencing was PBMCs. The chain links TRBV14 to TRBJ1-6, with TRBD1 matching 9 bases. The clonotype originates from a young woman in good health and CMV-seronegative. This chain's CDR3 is CASSQFTGGGGNSPLHF. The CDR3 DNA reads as TGTGCCAGCAGCCAATTTACAGGGGGCGGGGGTAATTCACCCCTCCACTTT.